The rows below give T cell receptor beta chains drawn from one sample of a study of T cells in Graves' hyperthyroidism and ophthalmopathy. TCRdb independently ran MiXCR on the multiplex PCR reads; one entry per CDR3 protein. The repertoire includes 350,000 to 500,000 distinct CDR3 sequences, roughly 13% of them detected once, and 5.3% sits in the top ten. The material sequenced was blood. The origin of the receptors is a woman between 18 and 30 years old with Graves' hyperthyroidism. The CDR3 runs from the conserved cysteine through the conserved F or W. The D gene is left open where the match is weak. The listing skips clone size in some rows; elsewhere it reads once, few, many or a size class.

many	NA	TRBV6-6	TRBJ1-6	TGTGCCAGCAGTTACAAGGGCAGGCCTAATTCACCCCTCCACTTT	CASSYKGRPNSPLHF
NA	NA	TRBV3-1	TRBJ2-1	TGTGCCAGCAGCCAAGTGGAGACCCAGTTCTTC	CASSQVETQFF
many	NA	TRBV12-3/TRBV12-4	TRBJ2-2	TGTGCCAGCACCTCCTCCGGGGGGAACACCGGGGAGCTGTTTTTT	CASTSSGGNTGELFF
NA	NA	TRBV30	TRBJ2-4	TGTGCCTGGAGTTTGGACCGTCACAAAAACATTCAGTACTTC	CAWSLDRHKNIQYF
NA	TRBD2	TRBV3-1	TRBJ2-4	TGTGCCAGCAGCCAAGGGGCGGGACTAGCGGGTCTAGCCAAAAACATTCAGTACTTC	CASSQGAGLAGLAKNIQYF
many	TRBD1	TRBV13	TRBJ2-7	TGTGCCAGCAGCTTTGGGACAGTTACCTACGAGCAGTACTTC	CASSFGTVTYEQYF
many	NA	TRBV5-8	TRBJ2-1	TGTGCCAGCAGCGGACATAATGAGCAGTTCTTC	CASSGHNEQFF
many	TRBD2	TRBV30	TRBJ2-5	TGTGCCTGGAAGCGGGAGGTAGGGGAGACCCAGTACTTC	CAWKREVGETQYF
many	TRBD1	TRBV6-1	TRBJ1-2	TGTGCCAGCAGCCCTTCAAGGGGGCTCTATGTCTACACCTTC	CASSPSRGLYVYTF
few	NA	TRBV6-2/TRBV6-3	TRBJ1-6	TGTGCCTGCCGGACAGATCATAATTCACCCCTCCACTTT	CACRTDHNSPLHF
NA	NA	TRBV5-6	TRBJ2-3	TGTGCCAGCAGCTCTGTCAGGGGAACAGATACGCAGTATTTT	CASSSVRGTDTQYF
many	TRBD2	TRBV9	TRBJ2-1	TGTGCCAGCAGCGCCACCTTAGCGGGAGGTTCCTACAATGAGCAGTTCTTC	CASSATLAGGSYNEQFF
NA	NA	TRBV19	TRBJ2-7	TGTGCCAGTAACCAAGACGGCCTGGGGGAGCAGTACTTC	CASNQDGLGEQYF
many	TRBD1	TRBV25-1	TRBJ2-1	TGTGCCAGCAGTAGAACTCGGGACAGCACTAATTCCTACAATGAGCAGTTCTTC	CASSRTRDSTNSYNEQFF
many	NA	TRBV11-1	TRBJ1-5	TGTGCCAGCAGCTTCCAGGGGAATCAGCCCCAGCATTTT	CASSFQGNQPQHF
NA	NA	TRBV7-7	TRBJ1-1	TGTGCTAGCAGCGCCGCTCGGGACGCTAACACTGAAGCTTTCTTT	CASSAARDANTEAFF
NA	NA	TRBV5-4	TRBJ2-7	TGTGCCAGCAGCTTGGACGGACCCAGCTACGAGCAGTACTTC	CASSLDGPSYEQYF
NA	NA	TRBV6-1	TRBJ2-2	TGTGCCAGCAGAGCACTCTTAATCTTTGGACAGATCGGGGAGCTGTTTTTT	CASRALLIFGQIGELFF
many	NA	TRBV7-9	TRBJ1-5	TGTGCCAGCAGCTTACTGGGCGGGGACGGTAATCAGCCCCAGCATTTT	CASSLLGGDGNQPQHF
many	NA	TRBV27	TRBJ2-7	TGTGCCAGCAGTCCCTTTGGAGGGACTTACTACGAGCAGTACTTC	CASSPFGGTYYEQYF
many	NA	TRBV12-3/TRBV12-4	TRBJ2-4	TGTGCCAGCAGTCCACTCGGATGGGGGCTGCCCCAAAACATTCAGTACTTC	CASSPLGWGLPQNIQYF
NA	NA	TRBV14	TRBJ2-3	TGTGCCAGCAGCCAAGCCATTACAGATACGCAGTATTTT	CASSQAITDTQYF
few	TRBD1	TRBV6-2/TRBV6-3	TRBJ2-1	TGTGCCAGCAGTTACTCTCGGACCCGGGACAGGGACGACTATGAGCAGTTCTTC	CASSYSRTRDRDDYEQFF
NA	NA	TRBV20-1	TRBJ1-1	TGCAGTGCTGACGCCGGTGACGCCGCGAACACTGAAGCTTTCTTT	CSADAGDAANTEAFF
few	NA	TRBV20-1	TRBJ1-2	TGCAGTGCTACCCCGGGAACGGGGGCGCAGGGCTACACCTTC	CSATPGTGAQGYTF
NA	NA	TRBV7-2	TRBJ2-5	TGTGCCAGCAGCCAAGCTCGGGGGGCCCAAGAGACCCAGTACTTC	CASSQARGAQETQYF
many	TRBD1	TRBV6-1	TRBJ1-1	TGTGCCAGTATAGGACAGGGAGGAGCGAACACTGAAGCTTTCTTT	CASIGQGGANTEAFF
few	TRBD2	TRBV28	TRBJ2-1	TGTGCCAGCAGTTTATGGGGACTAGCGGGAGGATTAGCGGTCAATGAGCAGTTCTTC	CASSLWGLAGGLAVNEQFF
NA	NA	TRBV2	TRBJ1-5	TGTGCCAGCAGTGATAGACAGCTTAATAGCAATCAGCCCCAGCATTTT	CASSDRQLNSNQPQHF
many	TRBD1	TRBV12-5	TRBJ1-5	TGTGCTAGCCGACAGGGGGCCGGTCAGCCCCAGCATTTT	CASRQGAGQPQHF
few	NA	TRBV28	TRBJ1-3	TGTGCCAGCAGAGCCGGGACGGCGAGCTCTGGAAACACCATATATTTT	CASRAGTASSGNTIYF
many	NA	TRBV28	TRBJ2-7	TGTGCCAGCAGCTTTGCCGACAGTAGAAAGACCTACGAGCAGTACTTC	CASSFADSRKTYEQYF
many	TRBD1	TRBV20-1	TRBJ2-1	TGCAGTGCTCTAGACAGGGACCCCTACAATGAGCAGTTCTTC	CSALDRDPYNEQFF
many	NA	TRBV28	TRBJ2-1	TGTGCCAGCAAGGGCCCCACCATCTCTGAGCAGTTCTTC	CASKGPTISEQFF
many	NA	TRBV20-1	TRBJ2-7	TGCAGCTCTATTCCCCTAGACAGGAGAAACTACGAGCAGTACTTC	CSSIPLDRRNYEQYF
many	TRBD2	TRBV11-1	TRBJ2-2	TGTGCCAGCAGCTCCCCGGGACTAGCGGGTATTAACACCGGGGAGCTGTTTTTT	CASSSPGLAGINTGELFF
many	TRBD2	TRBV6-1	TRBJ2-1	TGTGCCAGCAGTGACCTTCGACTAGCGGGGACGTACAATGAGCAGTTCTTC	CASSDLRLAGTYNEQFF
few	NA	TRBV20-1	TRBJ2-7	TGCAGTGCTACAAAAGACTATTACGAGCAGTACTTC	CSATKDYYEQYF
few	TRBD2	TRBV5-1	TRBJ2-7	TGCGCCAGCAGCTTGGCCGCGGGAGGCTATTACGAGCAGTACTTC	CASSLAAGGYYEQYF
few	NA	TRBV15	TRBJ2-7	TGTGCCACCAGCCTTGGGACAGCGGGCTACGAGCAGTACTTC	CATSLGTAGYEQYF
many	NA	TRBV20-1	TRBJ1-2	TGCAGTGCTAGAAACTCCCAGGATAACTATGGCTACACCTTC	CSARNSQDNYGYTF
many	NA	TRBV3-1	TRBJ1-4	TGTGCCAGCAGCCAAGGAAAGGGAGGCGAAAAACTGTTTTTT	CASSQGKGGEKLFF
NA	TRBD1	TRBV29-1	TRBJ2-7	TGCAGCGTCCCCATCTGGACAGGGGAGACCTACGAGCAGTACTTC	CSVPIWTGETYEQYF
many	TRBD1	TRBV28	TRBJ1-4	TGTGCCAGCAGTTCGACGGGACAGGTTGGAGAAAAACTGTTTTTT	CASSSTGQVGEKLFF
many	NA	TRBV10-3	TRBJ2-7	TGTGCCATCAGCCCTCGGATGGACCGGGGAGTCTACGAGCAGTACTTC	CAISPRMDRGVYEQYF
NA	NA	TRBV6-1	TRBJ1-1	TGTGCCAGCAGTGGGGCCTTTGGGGGGGTCAGGGTCACTGAAGCTTTCTTT	CASSGAFGGVRVTEAFF
many	NA	TRBV20-1	TRBJ2-3	TGCAGTGCTAGAGACGGGCAGGGCACAGATACGCAGTATTTT	CSARDGQGTDTQYF
many	NA	TRBV28	TRBJ1-2	TGTGCCAGCAGTCAGGCGCCGACCTATGGCTACACCTTC	CASSQAPTYGYTF
NA	TRBD2	TRBV2	TRBJ2-5	TGTGCCAGCAGTGAAGCACGACCGGGACTAGCGGGAGGGCCCCAAGAGACCCAGTACTTC	CASSEARPGLAGGPQETQYF
few	TRBD2	TRBV6-6	TRBJ2-3	TGTGCCAGCAGTTACTCCCCACTAGCGGGAGGGCCAGATACGCAGTATTTT	CASSYSPLAGGPDTQYF
few	NA	TRBV29-1	TRBJ1-2	TGCAGCGCCGGGGTTGGATATGGCTACACCTTC	CSAGVGYGYTF
many	TRBD1	TRBV16	TRBJ1-2	TGTGCCAGCAGCCAATGGCTCGACAGGGAGGATGGCTACACCTTC	CASSQWLDREDGYTF
NA	TRBD2	TRBV19	TRBJ2-3	TGTGCCAGTAGTACCGGACTAGTTCCGATCAAAGGGGCAGATACGCAGTATTTT	CASSTGLVPIKGADTQYF
many	NA	TRBV7-9	TRBJ1-3	TGTGCCAGCAGATCGGACTCTGGAAACACCATATATTTT	CASRSDSGNTIYF